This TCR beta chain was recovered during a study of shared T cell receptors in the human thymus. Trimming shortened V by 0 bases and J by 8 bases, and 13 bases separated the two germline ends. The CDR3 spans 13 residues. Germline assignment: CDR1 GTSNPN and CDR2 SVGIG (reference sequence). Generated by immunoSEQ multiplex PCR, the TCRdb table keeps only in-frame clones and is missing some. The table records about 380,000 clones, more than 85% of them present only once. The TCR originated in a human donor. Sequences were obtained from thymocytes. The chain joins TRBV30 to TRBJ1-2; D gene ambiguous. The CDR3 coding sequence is TGTGCCTGGAGTGTGGAGGGTCTGAGGGGCTACACCTTC. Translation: CAWSVEGLRGYTF.